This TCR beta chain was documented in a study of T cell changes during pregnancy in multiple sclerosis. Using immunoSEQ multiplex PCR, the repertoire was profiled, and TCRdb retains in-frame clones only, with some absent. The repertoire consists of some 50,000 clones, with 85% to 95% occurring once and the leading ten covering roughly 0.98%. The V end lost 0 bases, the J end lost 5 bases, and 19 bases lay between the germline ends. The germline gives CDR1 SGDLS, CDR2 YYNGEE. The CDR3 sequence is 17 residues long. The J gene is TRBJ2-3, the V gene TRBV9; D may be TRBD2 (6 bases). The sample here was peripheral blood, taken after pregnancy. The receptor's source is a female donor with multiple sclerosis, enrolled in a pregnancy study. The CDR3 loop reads CASSVDPGASVVDTQYF. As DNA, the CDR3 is TGTGCCAGCAGCGTAGACCCCGGGGCTAGCGTCGTAGATACGCAGTATTTT. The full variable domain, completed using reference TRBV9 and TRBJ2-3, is DSGVTQTPKHLITATGQRVTLRCSPRSGDLSVYWYQQSLDQGLQFLIQYYNGEERAKGNILERFSAQQFPDLHSELNLSSLELGDSALYFCASSVDPGASVVDTQYFGPGTRLTVL.